Sequencing of this T cell receptor (beta chain) was carried out in a study of T cells after posttransplantation cyclophosphamide. The CDR3 extends over 13 amino acids. In germline, CDR1 is SNHLY, CDR2 FYNNEI. Unmatched junction bases numbered 3, after V lost 5 bases and J lost 5 bases. The table came from immunoSEQ multiplex PCR; TCRdb's copy has only in-frame clones and leaves some out. The specimen has 25,000 to 35,000 clones, none found just once. General study findings and limits: Tissue-infiltrating T cells from skin or gut overlapped little with blood T cells.

This clone came up many times. Its antigen is not known. This sequence was found in a young woman in good health and a related stem cell transplant donor. The sequencing input was PBMCs. The chain joins TRBV2 to TRBJ1-1, with TRBD1 matching over 9 bases. CDR3 DNA: TGTGCCAGCAGTAGGGACAGGGTAACTGAAGCTTTCTTT. Encoded protein: CASSRDRVTEAFF. The full variable domain, with the rest looked up from reference TRBV2 and TRBJ1-1, is EPEVTQTPSHQVTQMGQEVILRCVPISNHLYFYWYRQILGQKVEFLVSFYNNEISEKSEIFDDQFSVERPDGSNFTLKIRSTKLEDSAMYFCASSRDRVTEAFFGQGTRLTVV.